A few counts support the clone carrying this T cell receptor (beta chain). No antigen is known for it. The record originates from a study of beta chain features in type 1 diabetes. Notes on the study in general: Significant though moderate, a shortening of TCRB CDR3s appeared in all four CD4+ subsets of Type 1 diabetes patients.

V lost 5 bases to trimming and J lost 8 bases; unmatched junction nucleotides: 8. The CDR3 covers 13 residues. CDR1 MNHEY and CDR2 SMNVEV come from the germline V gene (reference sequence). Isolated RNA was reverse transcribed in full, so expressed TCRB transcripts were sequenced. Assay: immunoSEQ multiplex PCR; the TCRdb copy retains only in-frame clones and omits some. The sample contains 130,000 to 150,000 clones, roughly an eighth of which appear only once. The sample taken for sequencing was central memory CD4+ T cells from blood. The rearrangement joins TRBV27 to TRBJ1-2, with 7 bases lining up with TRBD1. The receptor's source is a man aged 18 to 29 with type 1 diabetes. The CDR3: CASSGRQGGGYTF. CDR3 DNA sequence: TGTGCCAGCAGTGGCCGACAGGGAGGCGGCTACACCTTC.